This T cell receptor beta chain was sequenced for a study of cytomegalovirus exposure and HLA in healthy donors. This CDR3 is 16 amino acids long. CDR1 and CDR2 from the germline V gene are SGHAT and FQNNGV. V gave up 0 bases and J gave up 4 bases; unmatched junction bases: 8. Some clones are missing from TCRdb's copy, which holds only in-frame ones; the method was immunoSEQ multiplex PCR. The top ten hold over 0.95% of the sample, which has 250,000 to 300,000 clones, approximately 86% seen once. This TCR derives from a woman younger than 30 in good health and CMV-seronegative. The source material was PBMCs. The rearrangement joins TRBV11-2 to TRBJ1-2; TRBD1 aligns across 7 bases. This CDR3 is CASSLETGVPAYGYTF. As DNA, the CDR3 is TGTGCCAGCAGCTTAGAAACAGGGGTGCCCGCCTATGGCTACACCTTC.